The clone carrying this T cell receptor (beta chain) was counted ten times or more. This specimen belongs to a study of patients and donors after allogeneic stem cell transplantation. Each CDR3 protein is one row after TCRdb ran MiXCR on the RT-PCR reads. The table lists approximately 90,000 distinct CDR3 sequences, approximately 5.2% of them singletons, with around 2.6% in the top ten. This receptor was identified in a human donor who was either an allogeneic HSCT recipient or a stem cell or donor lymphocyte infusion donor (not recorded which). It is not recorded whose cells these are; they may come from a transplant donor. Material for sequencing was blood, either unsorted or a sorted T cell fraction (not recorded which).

In DNA form, the CDR3 reads TGTGCCAGCAGTTACTTCGGGACAGGGCGGGAGACCCAGTACTTC. This codes for CASSYFGTGRETQYF. V gene TRBV6-5 combines with J gene TRBJ2-5; 9 bases are shared with TRBD1. Per the germline V gene, CDR1 is MNHEY and CDR2 is SVGAGI. The CDR3 runs 15 residues. Losses at the gene ends were 1 base for V and 5 bases for J; bases not matched to a gene: 5.